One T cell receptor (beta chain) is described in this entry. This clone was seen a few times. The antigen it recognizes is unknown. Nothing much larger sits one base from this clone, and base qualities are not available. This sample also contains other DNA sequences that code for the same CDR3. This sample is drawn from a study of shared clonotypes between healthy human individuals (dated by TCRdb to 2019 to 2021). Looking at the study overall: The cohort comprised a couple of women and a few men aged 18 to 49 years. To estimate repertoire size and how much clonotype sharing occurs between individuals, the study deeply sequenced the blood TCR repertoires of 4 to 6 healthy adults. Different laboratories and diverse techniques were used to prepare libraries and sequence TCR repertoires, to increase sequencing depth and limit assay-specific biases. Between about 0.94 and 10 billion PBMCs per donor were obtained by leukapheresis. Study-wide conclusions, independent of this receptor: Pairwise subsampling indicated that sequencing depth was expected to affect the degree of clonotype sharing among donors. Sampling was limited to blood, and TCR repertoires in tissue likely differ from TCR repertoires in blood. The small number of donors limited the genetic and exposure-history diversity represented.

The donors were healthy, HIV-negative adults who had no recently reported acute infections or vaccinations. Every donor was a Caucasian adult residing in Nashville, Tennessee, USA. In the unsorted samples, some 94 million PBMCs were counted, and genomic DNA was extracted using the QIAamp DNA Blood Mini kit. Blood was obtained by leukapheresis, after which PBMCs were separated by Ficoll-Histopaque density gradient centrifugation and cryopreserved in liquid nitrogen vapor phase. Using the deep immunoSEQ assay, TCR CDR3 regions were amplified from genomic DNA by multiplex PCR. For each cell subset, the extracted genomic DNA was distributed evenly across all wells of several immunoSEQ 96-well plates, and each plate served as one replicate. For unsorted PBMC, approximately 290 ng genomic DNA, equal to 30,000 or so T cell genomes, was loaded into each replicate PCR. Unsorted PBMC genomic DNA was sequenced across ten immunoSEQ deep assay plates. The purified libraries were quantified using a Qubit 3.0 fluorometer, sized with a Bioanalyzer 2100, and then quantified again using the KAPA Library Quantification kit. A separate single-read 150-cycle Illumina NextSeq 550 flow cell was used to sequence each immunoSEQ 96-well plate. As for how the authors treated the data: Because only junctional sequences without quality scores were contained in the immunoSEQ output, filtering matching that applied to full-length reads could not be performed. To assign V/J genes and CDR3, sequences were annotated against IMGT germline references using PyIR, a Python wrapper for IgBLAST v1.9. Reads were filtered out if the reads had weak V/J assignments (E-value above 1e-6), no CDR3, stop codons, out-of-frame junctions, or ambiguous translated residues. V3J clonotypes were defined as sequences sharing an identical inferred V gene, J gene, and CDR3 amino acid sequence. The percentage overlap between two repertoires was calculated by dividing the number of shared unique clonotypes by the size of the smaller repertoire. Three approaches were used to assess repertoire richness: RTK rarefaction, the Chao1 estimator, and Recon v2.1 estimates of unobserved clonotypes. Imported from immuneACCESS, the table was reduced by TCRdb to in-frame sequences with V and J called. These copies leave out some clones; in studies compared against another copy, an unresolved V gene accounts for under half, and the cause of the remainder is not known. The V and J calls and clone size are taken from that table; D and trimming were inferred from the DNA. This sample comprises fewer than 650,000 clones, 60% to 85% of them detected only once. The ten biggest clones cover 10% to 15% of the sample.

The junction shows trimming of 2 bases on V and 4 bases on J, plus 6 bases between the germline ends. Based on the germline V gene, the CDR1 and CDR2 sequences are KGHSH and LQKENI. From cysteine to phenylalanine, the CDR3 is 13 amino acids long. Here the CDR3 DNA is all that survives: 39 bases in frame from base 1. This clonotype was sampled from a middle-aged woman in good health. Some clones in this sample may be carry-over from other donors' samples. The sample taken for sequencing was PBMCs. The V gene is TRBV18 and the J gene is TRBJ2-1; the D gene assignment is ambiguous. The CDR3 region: CASSPEQYNEQFF. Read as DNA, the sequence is TGTGCCAGCTCACCAGAACAGTACAATGAGCAGTTCTTC.